This T cell receptor (beta chain) appears in the sequencing data of a study of identical twins. Overall study results and limits: The authors noted that invariant MAIT and iNKT cells could partly confound zero-insertion analyses.

TCRdb re-analysed the 5' RACE reads in MiXCR, keeping a single row per CDR3 protein. The table has 350,000 to 500,000 distinct CDR3 sequences, 18% seen once. As concerns this clonotype: Its antigen remains unknown.

Trimming removed 3 bases at V and 9 bases at J, with 16 bases between. The germline V gene encodes CDR1 SGHDT and CDR2 YYEEEE. The CDR3 runs to 14 residues. Input material: naive T cells sorted from blood. J is TRBJ2-4 and V is TRBV5-6, with D possibly matching TRBD1 (6 bases). This receptor was identified in a man over 45 in good health. CDR3: CASSSGQPHTIQYF. Written as DNA, the CDR3 is TGTGCCAGCAGCTCAGGACAGCCACACACCATTCAGTACTTC.